The 15 T cell receptor beta chains below all came from one sample that was sequenced in a study of tissue T cells after allogeneic stem cell transplantation. Profiling relied on immunoSEQ multiplex PCR, and the TCRdb table lists in-frame clones only, not all of them. The data contain 1,000 to 1,500 clones, roughly 50% of them seen just once; the ten biggest clones take up roughly 6.8%. Sequenced: skin. These receptors originate from a female BALB/c mouse in good health. The MHC haplotype of the strain is H2-d.

This clone was recorded a few times. Gene names refer to mouse genes. The read halts 1 residue ahead of the CDR3 end, with the missing end drawn from the germline J gene. The chain joins TRBV13-2 to TRBJ2-7, with TRBD2 identical over 9 bases. CDR3 length: 15 residues. Germline CDR1 is NNHNN and CDR2 is SYGAGS (reference sequence). Trimming removed 3 bases from V and 2 bases from J; junction bases left unmatched: 6. CDR3: CASGGRTGETYEQYF. The part of the CDR3 DNA that was read is TGTGCCAGCGGTGGGAGGACTGGGGAGACCTATGAACAGTAC.

Details on this clone: Gene names are the mouse ones. The read stops 1 residue short of the end of the CDR3; the missing end is completed from the germline J gene. The chain uses TRBV5 and TRBJ2-3; D remains ambiguous. Trimming removed 1 base from V and 0 bases from J, with 8 bases in between. CDR1 LGHNA and CDR2 YNLKQL come from the germline V gene (reference sequence). CDR3 length: 15 residues. The chain's CDR3 is CASSQGQISAETLYF. The covered CDR3 bases are TGTGCCAGCAGCCAAGGGCAGATTAGTGCAGAAACGCTGTAT.

Note on this clone: Mouse germline and gene names are used. The CDR3 end is not reached by the read, which stops 1 residue before it; the germline J gene fills it in. This chain links TRBV14 with TRBJ2-7; D not resolved. Germline CDR1 reads SGHDT; CDR2 reads FRDEAV. V lost 0 bases and J 0 bases, leaving 4 bases between the germline ends. This CDR3 is built from 13 residues. CDR3 residues: CASSFWSSYEQYF. The DNA read from the CDR3 is TGTGCCAGCAGTTTCTGGAGCTCCTATGAACAGTAC.

Note on this clone: Each gene name is a mouse one. The read ends 1 residue early relative to the CDR3; the germline J gene fills the gap. J is TRBJ1-6 and V is TRBV13-1, with a weak D call TRBD1 (6 bases). TRBJ1-6 is an ORF; its function is uncertain. V was shortened by 2 bases and J by 7 bases, with 10 bases between the two germline ends. CDR1 NSHNY and CDR2 SYGAGN come from the germline V gene. CDR3 length: 14 residues. Here the CDR3 reads CASSEERGNSPLYF. The sequenced CDR3 bases are TGTGCCAGCAGTGAAGAGAGGGGGAATTCGCCCCTCTAC.

In its sample, this clone was seen a few times. Here the gene names and germline are mouse. The DNA ends 1 residue before the CDR3 does, and the rest of the CDR3 is filled in from the germline J gene. This sequence joins TRBV19 and TRBJ2-2, with D possibly matching TRBD1 (6 bases). CDR1 is FNHDT, CDR2 SITEND, per germline (reference sequence). The CDR3 has 17 amino acids. With 4 bases removed from V and 0 bases from J, the gap between germline ends came to 16 bases. The CDR3 loop is CASSELRGEANTGQLYF. The DNA read from the CDR3 is TGTGCCAGCAGTGAACTCAGGGGAGAGGCAAACACCGGGCAGCTCTAC.

Points on this clone: The gene names here belong to mouse. The CDR3 extends 1 residue past the end of the read, so its final part is completed from the germline J gene. This chain connects TRBV20 to TRBJ2-2, with D possibly being TRBD1 (5 bases). The CDR3 spans 15 residues. With 5 bases removed from V and 0 bases from J, the gap between germline ends came to 13 bases. Germline values: CDR1 GFQATS, CDR2 STVNSAI. Incomplete CDR3 DNA: TGTGGTGCTCATCCCGACAGTGCAAACACCGGGCAGCTCTAC. It codes for CGAHPDSANTGQLY. The whole CDR3 sequence reads CGAHPDSANTGQLYF.

As to this clone: The genes are named according to mouse. With the read ending 1 residue before the CDR3 end, the germline J gene is used to fill in that end. The chain has TRBV20 and TRBJ2-4; D is ambiguous. The CDR3 is made up of 12 amino acids. V lost 3 bases, J lost 4 bases, and 8 bases lay in between. The germline V gene has CDR1 GFQATS and CDR2 STVNSAI. CDR3 DNA, as far as it was read: TGTGGTGCTAGATCCAAAAAAAACACCTTGTAC. Translated: CGARSKKNTLY. The CDR3 reads in full as CGARSKKNTLYF.

As for this clone: All gene names here are mouse names. Sequencing ends 1 residue short of the CDR3 end; the germline J gene provides the rest. The V and J genes are TRBV4 and TRBJ1-6; D is undetermined. TRBJ1-6 is noted as an ORF with a role that remains uncertain. V lost 6 bases and J 3 bases, leaving 9 bases between the germline ends. This CDR3 has 14 residues. CDR1 is LGHDT, CDR2 YNNKQL, per germline (reference sequence). The CDR3 protein is CASSSKIYNSPLYF. The part of the CDR3 DNA that was read is TGTGCCAGCAGTTCCAAAATCTATAATTCGCCCCTCTAC.

This clone was seen more than once but under ten times. The genes and germline here are from mouse. The CDR3 protein is CASSDNGNTLYF. Partial CDR3 DNA: TGTGCCAGCAGTGACAATGGAAATACGCTCTAT. The J gene is TRBJ1-3, the V gene TRBV13-1; D gene unclear. The missing CDR3 end, 1 residue past where the read stops, is filled in from the germline J gene. Germline lookup yields CDR1 NSHNY and CDR2 SYGAGN. This CDR3 has 12 amino acids. The V gene lost 2 bases and the J gene lost 3 bases, with 3 bases spanning the gap.

Remarks on this clone: The listed genes are named as in mouse. Read sequence stops 1 residue before the CDR3 end, and the germline J gene provides the missing end. The chain joins TRBV13-2 to TRBJ2-5; D not certain. CDR1 NNHNN and CDR2 SYGAGS come from the germline V gene (reference sequence). The germline V and J ends were trimmed by 2 bases and 0 bases, with 4 bases remaining between them. There are 13 residues in the CDR3. Incomplete CDR3 DNA: TGTGCCAGCGGTGACAATAACCAAGACACCCAGTAC. Protein sequence: CASGDNNQDTQY. The full CDR3 sequence reads CASGDNNQDTQYF.

Comment on this clone: The gene names here belong to mouse. The read halts 1 residue ahead of the CDR3 end, with the missing end drawn from the germline J gene. This chain links TRBV2 with TRBJ2-2; the match to TRBD1 covers 9 bases. Trimming removed 0 bases from V and 5 bases from J; junction bases left unmatched: 7. The CDR3 totals 17 residues. Germline assignment: CDR1 LGHNA and CDR2 YSYQKL. The CDR3 spells CASSQDKSDRGTGQLYF. The part of the CDR3 DNA that was read is TGTGCCAGCAGCCAAGATAAGTCCGACAGGGGGACCGGGCAGCTCTAC. The whole variable domain, remainder taken from reference TRBV2 and TRBJ2-2, is DPKIIQKPKYLVAVTGSEKILICEQYLGHNAMYWYRQSAKKPLEFMFSYSYQKLMDNQTASSRFQPQSSKKNHLDLQITALKPDDSATYFCASSQDKSDRGTGQLYFGEGSKLTVL.

This clone was counted a single time. Gene names and germline match the mouse. The CDR3 goes on 1 residue after the read ends, and that part is filled in from the germline J gene. The chain carries TRBV20 and TRBJ2-4; D gene uncertain. Trimming left V 0 bases short and J 1 base short, with 5 bases between. The germline V gene has CDR1 GFQATS and CDR2 STVNSAI. This CDR3 spans 13 amino acids. The CDR3 reads CGARDQGQNTLYF. CDR3 bases read: TGTGGTGCTAGGGATCAGGGTCAAAACACCTTGTAC.

As for this clone: The gene names here belong to mouse. The missing CDR3 end, 1 residue past where the read stops, is filled in from the germline J gene. The chain carries TRBV2 and TRBJ1-6; D is uncertain. TRBJ1-6 is assigned to the ORF class and has an uncertain function. Trimming stripped 0 bases from V and 0 bases from J, with 6 bases between. The CDR3 length is 16 residues. CDR1 and CDR2 (germline): LGHNA, YSYQKL. CDR3: CASSQDQPSYNSPLYF. The CDR3 DNA, read in part, is TGTGCCAGCAGCCAAGATCAACCTTCCTATAATTCGCCCCTCTAC.

Concerning this clone: The gene symbols are mouse symbols. With the read ending 1 residue before the CDR3 end, the germline J gene is used to fill in that end. The J gene is TRBJ1-6, the V gene TRBV13-1, with D possibly TRBD1 on 6 matching bases. TRBJ1-6 is annotated as an ORF whose role is uncertain. This CDR3 has 13 residues. Trimming stripped 5 bases from V and 4 bases from J, with 7 bases between. The germline CDR1 and CDR2 sequences are NSHNY and SYGAGN. CDR3 bases read: TGTGCCAGCAGGGACAGATATAATTCGCCCCTCTAC. Translating gives CASRDRYNSPLY. In full, the CDR3 reads CASRDRYNSPLYF.

With regard to this clone: All gene names here are mouse names. Coverage ceases 1 residue before the CDR3 finishes, and the germline J gene fills in the end. V and J are TRBV31 and TRBJ2-5, with TRBD1 matching over 8 bases. Germline values: CDR1 GKSSPN, CDR2 SITVG. The CDR3 is 13 residues long. Unmatched junction bases numbered 1, after V lost 1 base and J lost 4 bases. The covered CDR3 bases are TGTGCCTGGAGTCGGGGACAGGAAGACACCCAGTAC. It specifies CAWSRGQEDTQY. The entire CDR3 protein reads CAWSRGQEDTQYF.